Described below is a single TCR beta chain sequence and its context. This record belongs to a study of control samples from healthy donors and cancer patients. Per the germline V gene, CDR1 is SGHTA and CDR2 is FQGNSA. CDR3 length: 15 residues. With V trimmed by 1 base and J by 7 bases, 2 bases remained unmatched. The method was immunoSEQ multiplex PCR; TCRdb's version includes in-frame clones alone and lacks a portion of them. The sample shows tens of thousands of clones, 65% to 80% of them seen only once. The receptor comes from a male donor with melanoma. The sequencing sample was made of formalin-fixed, paraffin-embedded tissue. V is TRBV7-2 and J is TRBJ1-6; 9 nucleotides align to TRBD1. For the CDR3, the DNA is TGTGCCAGCAGCTTAGAAACAGGGGGCAATTCACCCCTCCACTTT. Protein sequence: CASSLETGGNSPLHF.